This TCR beta chain is from a study of OX40 agonist ivuxolimab in advanced cancers. Patients were excluded for autoimmune disease history or systemic immunosuppression. The CDR3 length is 15 residues. The germline V gene has CDR1 MGHRA and CDR2 YSYEKL. V was shortened by 1 base and J by 0 bases, with 7 bases between the two germline ends. The method was immunoSEQ multiplex PCR; TCRdb's version includes in-frame clones alone and lacks a portion of them. The data hold some 87,000 clones, with more than 70% observed a single time. The material was CD4+ or CD8+ T cells sorted from blood, obtained in a trial of the OX40 agonist ivuxolimab. The receptor was derived from an adult with an advanced solid tumor such as melanoma, head and neck, liver or kidney cancer. The chain carries TRBV4-1 and TRBJ1-3; unclear D gene. The chain's CDR3 is CASSQASSSGNTIYF. CDR3 nucleotide sequence: TGCGCCAGCAGCCAAGCGAGCAGCTCTGGAAACACCATATATTTT.